One and the same sample provided the 8 T cell receptor beta chains below, sequenced in a study of PD-1 blockade in classical Hodgkin lymphoma. Brentuximab vedotin exposure varied, and every patient relapsed after autologous stem cell transplantation. The protocol was immunoSEQ multiplex PCR, while the TCRdb copy is restricted to in-frame clones and leaves out a portion. The table lists about 12,000 clones, roughly 77% of them singletons, with approximately 26% in the top ten. Specimen: peripheral blood mononuclear cells (PBMCs), collected at baseline. The source of these receptors is a human donor with classical Hodgkin lymphoma.

This clone appeared once. J is TRBJ1-6 and V is TRBV30, with D possibly TRBD1 on 5 matching bases. This CDR3 is built from 15 residues. Trimming left V 3 bases short and J 6 bases short, with 15 bases between. Germline values: CDR1 GTSNPN, CDR2 SVGIG (reference sequence). Written as DNA, the CDR3 is TGTGCCTGGAGCCGGGGGGACGTAATTAATTCACCCCTCCACTTT. Its translation is CAWSRGDVINSPLHF.

This clone was seen a few times. The chain has TRBV19 and TRBJ1-2, with TRBD1 as a possible D gene (5 bases). Germline V gene sequence: CDR1 LNHDA, CDR2 SQIVND (reference sequence). The germline V and J ends were trimmed by 7 bases and 7 bases, with 10 bases remaining between them. The CDR3 is 11 residues long. CDR3 protein: CASTHGTGYTF. In DNA, the CDR3 is TGTGCCAGTACCCACGGGACTGGCTACACCTTC.

The rearrangement uses TRBV7-9 and TRBJ2-2, with 8 bases lining up with TRBD1. V lost 4 bases and J lost 0; bases outside the gene matches: 10. This CDR3 region has 18 residues. Germline V gene lookup returns CDR1 SEHNR and CDR2 FQNEAQ (reference sequence). This CDR3 reads CASSSLGTGRSNTGELFF. DNA for the CDR3: TGTGCCAGCAGCTCTCTAGGGACAGGCCGATCGAACACCGGGGAGCTGTTTTTT.

This clone is labeled medium-sized (0.01 to 0.1%). V usage is TRBV10-3 and J usage is TRBJ1-6, with 9 bases that match TRBD1. The junction had 17 bases not matched to a gene; V was cut back by 10 bases and J by 4 bases. CDR1 is ENHRY, CDR2 SYGVKD, per germline. CDR3 length: 18 residues. DNA for the CDR3: TGTGCCACCGCAGGCCGTTGGGACAGGGTGTTTTATAATTCACCCCTCCACTTT. It specifies CATAGRWDRVFYNSPLHF.

V and J are TRBV28 and TRBJ1-2; possible D gene TRBD1, 6 bases. CDR3 length: 13 amino acids. The V end was cut by 8 bases, the J end by 4 bases, with 14 bases between. Germline CDR1 MDHEN, CDR2 SYDVKM. The CDR3 nucleotides read TGTGCCAGCTTACCCCCGACAGGCTATGGCTACACCTTC. This translates into CASLPPTGYGYTF.

The chain employs TRBV6-1 and TRBJ2-2; tentatively, D is TRBD1 or TRBD2 (5 bases each). CDR1 is MNHNS and CDR2 is SASEGT in the germline V gene. CDR3 length: 14 amino acids. V shed 8 bases and J shed 3 bases, with 13 bases lying between them. The CDR3 sequence: CASHLGTDTGELFF. CDR3 nucleotide sequence: TGTGCCAGCCACCTCGGGACGGACACCGGGGAGCTGTTTTTT.

The CDR3 DNA sequence: TGTGCCAGTAATTTCATAGCGGCTAGCACAGATACGCAGTATTTT. It translates to CASNFIAASTDTQYF. The genes are TRBV19 and TRBJ2-3, with D possibly being TRBD2 (6 bases). Germline V gives CDR1 LNHDA, CDR2 SQIVND (reference sequence). This CDR3 region has 15 residues. Trimming took off 7 bases at V and 0 bases at J, with 14 bases between the two ends. Full variable domain (outside the CDR3, taken from reference TRBV19 and TRBJ2-3): DGGITQSPKYLFRKEGQNVTLSCEQNLNHDAMYWYRQDPGQGLRLIYYSQIVNDFQKGDIAEGYSVSREKKESFPLTVTSAQKNPTAFYLCASNFIAASTDTQYFGPGTRLTVL.

This chain uses TRBV19 with TRBJ2-6; D call uncertain. The CDR3 totals 15 residues. Trimming shortened V by 1 base and J by 2 bases, and 6 bases separated the two germline ends. Germline CDR1 LNHDA, CDR2 SQIVND (reference sequence). The CDR3 DNA reads TGTGCCAGTAGTATAGCTAACGCTGGGGCCAACGTCCTGACTTTC. As protein: CASSIANAGANVLTF. The entire variable domain, with the rest obtained from reference TRBV19 and TRBJ2-6, is as follows: DGGITQSPKYLFRKEGQNVTLSCEQNLNHDAMYWYRQDPGQGLRLIYYSQIVNDFQKGDIAEGYSVSREKKESFPLTVTSAQKNPTAFYLCASSIANAGANVLTFGAGSRLTVL.